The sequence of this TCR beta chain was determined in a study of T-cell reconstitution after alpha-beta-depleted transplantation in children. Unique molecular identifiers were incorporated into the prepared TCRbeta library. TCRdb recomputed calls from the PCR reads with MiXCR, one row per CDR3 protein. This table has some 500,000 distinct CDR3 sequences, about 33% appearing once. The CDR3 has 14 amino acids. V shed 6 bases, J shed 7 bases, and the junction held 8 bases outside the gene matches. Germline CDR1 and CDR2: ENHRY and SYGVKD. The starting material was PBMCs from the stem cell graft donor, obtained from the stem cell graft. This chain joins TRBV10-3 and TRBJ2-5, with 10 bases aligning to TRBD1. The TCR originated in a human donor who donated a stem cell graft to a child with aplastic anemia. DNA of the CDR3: TGTGCCATCAGCCCGGGACAGGGGACGTCGACCCAGTACTTC. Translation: CAISPGQGTSTQYF.